This T cell receptor beta chain stems from a study of cytotoxic CD8 clonotypes in ibrutinib-treated CLL. Looking at the study overall: Outcomes included some 25 partial and 2 complete responses; after median roughly six years, roughly 14 stayed remitted and about twelve progressed. Once treatment had gone on for a median of 12 months, range 6 to 36, response samples were drawn.

Findings and limits, study-wide: The clonality went up when patients responded to ibrutinib and dropped back toward baseline at progression.

V dropped 5 bases and J dropped 7 bases, with 21 bases sitting between them. The V gene's germline CDR1 is SEHNR and CDR2 FQNEAQ (reference sequence). This CDR3 contains 15 residues. TCRdb's table, derived via immunoSEQ multiplex PCR, lists solely in-frame clones and lacks some. This sample has under 300,000 clones, with less than 75% found just once. Remarks on this clone: Its antigen is undetermined.

Frozen-stored PBMCs produced approximately 2 micrograms of genomic DNA for TCR beta libraries. The chain employs TRBV7-9 and TRBJ2-7; possibly TRBD2 for D (5 bases). The sample here was PBMCs, taken after 24 months of ibrutinib treatment. The sequence derives from a human donor with chronic lymphocytic leukemia. Here the CDR3 reads CASSLSRGLPREQYF. The CDR3 nucleotides read TGTGCCAGCAGCCTAAGTCGAGGACTCCCAAGGGAGCAGTACTTC.